This T cell receptor beta chain was identified in a study of CD8+CD57+ T cells in acquired aplastic anemia. Study-level information: Isolated CD4+ and CD8+ cells, once sorted, yielded DNA averaging roughly 3.2 ug.

V trimming: 1 base; J trimming: 12 bases; junction bases outside the gene matches: 15. Germline V gives CDR1 DFQATT, CDR2 SNEGSKA (reference sequence). The CDR3 loop spans 14 amino acids. Using genomic DNA as the template, TCR beta VDJ and CDR3 profiling was carried out. TCRdb reprocessed the reads with MiXCR, giving one entry per CDR3 protein. This table holds hundreds of thousands of distinct CDR3 sequences, roughly 34% found once. Points from the study as a whole: Patients and controls were found to share roughly 31 CD8+ CDR3 sequences. Any difference that existed in CD8+ Simpson's diversity between patients and controls was not significant.

CD8+CD57+ cell expansion, shown by flow cytometry, had occurred in the patients selected for sequencing. None of the patients had been given any therapy when their blood was sampled. This clonotype showed up many times. Its antigen is unidentified. Sequencing used sorted CD4+, CD8+, or CD8+CD57+ T cells (not recorded which) from PBMCs. This TCR was recovered from a human donor with aplastic anemia. The chain links TRBV20-1 to TRBJ2-7; 7 nucleotides match TRBD2. CDR3 sequence: CSARVGWEGPDLYF. The CDR3 region has the DNA TGCAGTGCTAGAGTAGGGTGGGAGGGCCCAGATCTGTACTTC.